Detailed here is one T cell receptor (beta chain). Its antigen is unknown. This entry comes from a study of cytomegalovirus exposure and HLA in healthy donors. General study findings and limits: As was reported, the HLA-A and HLA-B alleles of most subjects were accurately predicted from TCR beta sequences. In a later analysis, HLA-associated beta chains showed higher expansion and lower generation probabilities than comparable chains.

V was trimmed by 1 base and J by 0 bases, leaving 17 bases between them. Germline assignment: CDR1 SGHRS and CDR2 YFSETQ. The CDR3 has 19 amino acids. Both 60 Vbeta primers and 13 Jbeta primers went into the PCR. Method: immunoSEQ multiplex PCR; TCRdb's copy keeps in-frame clones and lacks some. The sample contains 150,000 to 200,000 clones, 65% to 85% of which appear only once. This sequence originates from a male donor in good health and CMV-seropositive. Input material: PBMCs. The chain uses TRBV5-1 and TRBJ2-6; possible D gene TRBD2, 6 bases. The CDR3 DNA follows: TGCGCCAGCAGCTTGCGAGTTGGCGGGACTGGCTCTGGGGCCAACGTCCTGACTTTC. This codes for CASSLRVGGTGSGANVLTF.